This T cell receptor (beta chain) was documented in a study of untreated major depressive disorder. General study results and limits: The sequencing tests were limited to three preselected Vbeta families.

The table came from immunoSEQ multiplex PCR; TCRdb's copy has only in-frame clones and leaves some out. This sample has 15,000 to 20,000 clones, with over 65% found just once. For this clone: Its specificity is not known.

Controls lacked current or lifetime mood disorder and scored 5 or less on depressive symptoms. Excluded: major illness, comorbidity, regular medication, drug use, over 100 g alcohol weekly. This CDR3 region has 14 residues. Unmatched junction bases numbered 11, after V lost 5 bases and J lost 7 bases. Germline V gene sequence: CDR1 MDHEN, CDR2 SYDVKM. Sequences were obtained from CD4+ T cells from PBMCs. The chain links TRBV28 to TRBJ2-7, with 7 bases lining up with TRBD1. This TCR derives from a woman between 25 and 40 years old in good health. The CDR3, as DNA: TGTGCCAGCAGTCCGGGACAGTTGACGGGAGAGCAGTACTTC. Its translation: CASSPGQLTGEQYF.